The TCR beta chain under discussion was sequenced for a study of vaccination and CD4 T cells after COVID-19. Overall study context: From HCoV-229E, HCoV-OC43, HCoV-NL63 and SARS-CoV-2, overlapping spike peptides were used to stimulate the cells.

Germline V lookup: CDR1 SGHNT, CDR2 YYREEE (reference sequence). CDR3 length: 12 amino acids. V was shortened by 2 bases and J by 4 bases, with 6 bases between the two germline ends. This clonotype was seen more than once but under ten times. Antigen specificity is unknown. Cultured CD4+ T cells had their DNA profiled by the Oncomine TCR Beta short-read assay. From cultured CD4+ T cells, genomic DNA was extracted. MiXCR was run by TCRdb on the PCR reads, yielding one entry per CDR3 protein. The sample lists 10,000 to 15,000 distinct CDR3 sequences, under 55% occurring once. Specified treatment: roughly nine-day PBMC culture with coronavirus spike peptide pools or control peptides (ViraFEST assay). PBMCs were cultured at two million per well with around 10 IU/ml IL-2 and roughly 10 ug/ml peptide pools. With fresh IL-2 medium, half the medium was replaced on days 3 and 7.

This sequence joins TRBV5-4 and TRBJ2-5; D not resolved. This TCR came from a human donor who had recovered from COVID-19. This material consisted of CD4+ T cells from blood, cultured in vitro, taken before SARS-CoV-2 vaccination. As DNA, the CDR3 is TGTGCCAGCAGCTTTGGGTCAGAGACCCAGTACTTC. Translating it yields CASSFGSETQYF.